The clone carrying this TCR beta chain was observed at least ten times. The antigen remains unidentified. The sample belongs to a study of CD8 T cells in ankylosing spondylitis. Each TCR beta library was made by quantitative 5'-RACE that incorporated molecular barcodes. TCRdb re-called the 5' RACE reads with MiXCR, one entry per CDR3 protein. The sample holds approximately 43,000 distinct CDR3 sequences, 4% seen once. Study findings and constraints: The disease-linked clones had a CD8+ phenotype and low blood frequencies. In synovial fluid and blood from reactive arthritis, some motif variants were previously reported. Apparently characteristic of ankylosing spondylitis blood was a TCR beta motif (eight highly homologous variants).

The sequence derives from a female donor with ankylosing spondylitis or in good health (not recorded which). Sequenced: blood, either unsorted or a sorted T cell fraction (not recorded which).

The CDR3 DNA reads TGTGCCAGCAGCCCTCAAGGGGGCGGTGAGCAGTTCTTC. It specifies CASSPQGGGEQFF. The genes are TRBV9 and TRBJ2-1, with 7 bases matching TRBD1. Germline CDR1 SGDLS, CDR2 YYNGEE. The CDR3 has 13 amino acids. With V trimmed by 4 bases and J by 9 bases, 7 bases remained unmatched.